This TCR beta chain was sequenced in a study of T-cell memory formation after mild COVID-19 (TCRdb year 2021). For context, the study as a whole: TCR sequence clusters from the two donors were found to be largely donor specific. The cohort was made up of two young adult volunteers, one female and one male, who were previously healthy. In a couple of donors, T-cell clones that expanded and contracted after mild COVID-19 were tracked by sequencing TCRalpha and TCRbeta repertoires over time.

General findings and caveats noted by the study authors: Some responding clones were found in pre-infection memory, which suggests that pre-existing cross-reactive memory T cells took part in the SARS-CoV-2 response. Contracting CD4+ clones appeared mostly in the CM and EM memory subsets, whereas CD8+ clones were enriched in EMRA. Clones that contracted from day 15 to 85 showed balanced CD4/CD8 phenotypes, whereas a second wave of clones that expanded from day 15 to 37 leaned towards CD4+. Only a couple of mild cases were covered in the study, and larger cohorts including severe cases with pre-infection samples were considered necessary. SARS-CoV-2 specificity was not confirmed for the second-wave clones peaking on day 37.

A remark on this clonotype: Its antigen is currently not known. A junction boundary mismatches the germline segment, possibly from a read error.

Sequencing was carried out with an Illumina NovaSeq 6000. TCRalpha and TCRbeta cDNA libraries were constructed by 5'RACE with constant-segment primers, with sample barcodes and unique molecular identifiers being introduced. RNA was extracted from every sample with Trizol reagent. Amplification of the libraries took two PCR steps, and the second step added a second sample barcode plus Illumina TruSeq adapters. Sequencing of libraries was performed on an Illumina NovaSeq with 2 x 150 bp paired-end reads. The authors processed their data as follows. The reads were demultiplexed and collapsed into UMI-guided consensus sequences using migec v1.2.7. Using mixcr v2.1.11, UMI consensuses were aligned to TRA and TRB V and J templates and then assembled into clonotypes. Clonotypes were classified as expanded or contracted when called significant by both edgeR and NoisET, with noise models trained on biological replicates. edgeR calls used a false discovery rate-adjusted p below 0.01 and a log2 fold-change threshold of 1. As an exploratory analysis of dynamics, max-normalized trajectories of the 1000 most abundant clonotypes were examined by PCA with hierarchical clustering. The CD4 or CD8 phenotype of responding clones was assigned using the separately sequenced CD4+ and CD8+ repertoires. TCRdb reworked the public reads: Q25 trimming with fastp, MiXCR clone assembly, productive beta chains retained. Each CDR3 protein gets just one entry, which takes the most common genes and DNA from the rows behind it. The V and J calls, along with clone size, are taken from TCRdb and not from the paper's own processing. This sample comprises around 300,000 distinct CDR3 sequences, more than 13% of them detected only once. Clones ranked in the top ten supply 20% to 25% of the sample.

Ficoll-Paque density gradient centrifugation was the method used to isolate PBMCs. Sequenced input: PBMCs or a T cell subset sorted from them (not recorded which). The receptor was derived from a man between 18 and 35 years old who had mild COVID-19 (a few samples of this study predate the infection). The sample titles of this study are shuffled in the database, so cell type and time point are left out; the donor was told from shared clones.

CDR3 sequence: CASSSGSWYQGTQYF. The nucleotide sequence is TGTGCCAGCAGCTCAGGGTCGTGGTACCAAGGGACCCAGTACTTC. The chain is made from TRBV7-2 and TRBJ2-5; the best D guess is TRBD1, with 5 bases matching. The CDR3 measures 15 amino acids from cysteine to phenylalanine. Just CDR3 DNA is preserved here, 45 bases in frame from base 1. The germline V gene gives CDR1 as SGHTA and CDR2 as FQGNSA.